Presented here are 5 T cell receptor beta chains from one specimen sequenced in a study of T cell responses to AZD1222 COVID-19 vaccine. Generated by immunoSEQ multiplex PCR, the TCRdb table keeps only in-frame clones and is missing some. The table includes about 40,000 clones, about 90% detected once. Sequences were derived from peripheral blood, sampled 28 days after the second dose of the MenACWY control vaccine. The receptors originated from an adult who received the MenACWY meningococcal vaccine as a control.

The chain carries TRBV5-1 and TRBJ1-6; no reliable D call. The CDR3 contains 14 residues. V shed 3 bases and J shed 4 bases, with 8 bases lying between them. Germline V gene data show CDR1 as SGHRS and CDR2 as YFSETQ. Written as DNA, the CDR3 is TGCGCCAGCAGCTCGGGCCGTTATAATTCACCCCTCCACTTT. Protein: CASSSGRYNSPLHF.

The chain links TRBV27 to TRBJ1-2; unclear D gene. Trimming stripped 5 bases from V and 3 bases from J, with 10 bases between. The germline V gene encodes CDR1 MNHEY and CDR2 SMNVEV (reference sequence). The CDR3 loop spans 13 amino acids. The CDR3 region has the DNA TGTGCCAGCAGTCGGACGGCCGACTATGGCTACACCTTC. Its translation: CASSRTADYGYTF.

This clone showed up just once. This chain uses TRBV11-2 with TRBJ2-1, with D maybe TRBD1 (6 bases). Germline V lookup: CDR1 SGHAT, CDR2 FQNNGV. This CDR3 has 15 residues. Trimming took 1 base from V and 5 from J, leaving 12 bases between them. The CDR3 protein is CASSLVQGLHNEQFF. CDR3 sequence (DNA): TGTGCCAGCAGCTTAGTACAGGGCTTGCACAATGAGCAGTTCTTC.

The chain employs TRBV7-9 and TRBJ2-7, with D perhaps matching TRBD1 or TRBD2 (5 bases each). This CDR3 contains 14 residues. The germline gives CDR1 SEHNR, CDR2 FQNEAQ (reference sequence). Trimming took off 6 bases at V and 2 bases at J, with 14 bases between the two ends. This chain's CDR3 is CASSLEGRAYEQYF. The CDR3 coding sequence is TGTGCCAGCAGTCTCGAGGGGCGCGCCTACGAGCAGTACTTC.

The chain recombines TRBV11-2 with TRBJ2-7; D may correspond to TRBD1 or TRBD2 (5 bases each). Germline CDR1 and CDR2: SGHAT and FQNNGV. CDR3 length: 15 residues. The V end lost 1 base, the J end lost 0 bases, and 10 bases lay between the germline ends. The CDR3 here is CASSLVVGPSYEQYF. The CDR3 DNA follows: TGTGCCAGCAGCTTAGTGGTGGGACCCTCCTACGAGCAGTACTTC.